A selection of T cell receptor beta chains follows, all from one sample in a study of CD4 T cells in relation to SARS-CoV-2 and coronaviruses. Their recognized antigens are unknown. Measured with immunoSEQ multiplex PCR; TCRdb has only the in-frame clones, and not every one. The sample consists of about 19,000 clones, just over 75% of them appearing once. Sequencing was performed on CD4+ T cells from PBMCs, cultured in vitro. The receptors shown here come from a human donor in good health. Each CDR3 is given with its conserved first and last residue. Fields, in order: J gene, V gene, D gene, clone size, CDR3 protein, CDR3 DNA. A D gene is named only where the DNA matches it firmly. The size field is filled for only some rows; it gives once, few, many or a size class.

>TRBJ2-7|TRBV7-9|.|few
CASRRGATYEQYF
TGTGCCAGCCGGAGGGGGGCGACCTACGAGCAGTACTTC
>TRBJ2-5|TRBV11-2|TRBD1|.
CASSLDTGDQETQYF
TGTGCCAGCAGCTTAGACACAGGGGACCAAGAGACCCAGTACTTC
>TRBJ1-2|TRBV4-3|.|medium-sized
CASSQEESTGGYTF
TGCGCCAGCAGCCAAGAAGAATCGACTGGGGGCTACACCTTC
>TRBJ2-7|TRBV12-3/TRBV12-4|TRBD2|.
CASRRGVTYEQYF
TGTGCCAGCAGACGGGGGGTGACCTACGAGCAGTACTTC
>TRBJ1-1|TRBV10-3|.|.
CAISPFTSGKGSTEAFF
TGTGCCATCAGTCCTTTTACATCAGGGAAAGGTAGCACTGAAGCTTTCTTT
>TRBJ2-2|TRBV9|TRBD2|.
CASSSSMAGGNTGELFF
TGTGCCAGCAGCTCGTCGATGGCGGGGGGGAACACCGGGGAGCTGTTTTTT
>TRBJ2-5|TRBV6-6|.|.
CASSYRETQYF
TGTGCCAGCAGTTACCGAGAGACCCAGTACTTC
>TRBJ2-7|TRBV18|TRBD1|.
CASSPPPGQGSYEQYF
TGTGCCAGCTCACCCCCGCCGGGACAGGGTTCCTACGAGCAGTACTTC
>TRBJ1-2|TRBV6-5|.|.
CASSYSAIGVSYGYTF
TGTGCCAGCAGTTACTCGGCAATTGGGGTTAGTTATGGCTACACCTTC
>TRBJ2-3|TRBV5-8|TRBD2|.
CASSSRGGVTFTDTQYF
TGTGCCAGCAGCTCGAGGGGAGGGGTGACGTTCACAGATACGCAGTATTTT
>TRBJ2-7|TRBV2|.|.
CASQWGLGEQYF
TGTGCCAGTCAGTGGGGGCTTGGGGAGCAGTACTTC
>TRBJ2-1|TRBV5-8|TRBD1|few
CASKLTGVHEQFF
TGTGCCAGCAAACTTACAGGGGTGCATGAGCAGTTCTTC
>TRBJ2-3|TRBV25-1|.|once
CASSGRTQYF
TGTGCCAGCAGTGGCCGTACGCAGTATTTT
>TRBJ1-4|TRBV4-1|.|.
CASSQVGDEKLFF
TGCGCCAGCAGCCAAGTCGGGGATGAAAAACTGTTTTTT
>TRBJ1-2|TRBV13|TRBD1|.
CASSLRGDRVFTNYGYTF
TGTGCCAGCAGCTTAAGGGGAGACAGGGTGTTCACTAACTATGGCTACACCTTC
>TRBJ2-7|TRBV28|.|.
CASSFGSGEQYF
TGTGCCAGCAGTTTCGGCTCCGGGGAGCAGTACTTC
>TRBJ2-3|TRBV7-2|.|.
CASSFSRTTDTQYF
TGTGCCAGCAGCTTTTCGCGGACCACAGATACGCAGTATTTT
>TRBJ2-7|TRBV5-5|.|.
CASSSGPTGPYEQYF
TGTGCCAGCAGCTCGGGACCAACTGGGCCCTACGAGCAGTACTTC
>TRBJ2-7|TRBV5-1|TRBD2|.
CASSSSMGTSGRLSYEQYF
TGCGCCAGCAGCTCCTCAATGGGGACTAGCGGGAGGTTATCCTACGAGCAGTACTTC
>TRBJ2-5|TRBV7-2|.|few
CASSLGAGLETQYF
TGTGCCAGCAGCTTAGGAGCGGGTTTGGAGACCCAGTACTTC
>TRBJ2-3|TRBV5-1|TRBD2|.
CASSLAATSGSTDTQYF
TGCGCCAGCAGCTTGGCCGCGACTAGCGGAAGCACAGATACGCAGTATTTT